This T cell receptor beta chain came from a study of blood T cell repertoires in COVID-19. For the study at large: The cDNA or gDNA used as material had been derived from T cells, B-cell-depleted T cells, or PBMCs.

Assay: immunoSEQ multiplex PCR; the TCRdb copy retains only in-frame clones and omits some. The sample includes some 150,000 clones, around 91% seen only once; the top ten take roughly 15%. This receptor was obtained from a middle-aged woman with acute or convalescent COVID-19. Sequencing was done on a sample of peripheral blood.

CDR3 amino acids: CASGPDTKPSYEQYF. The CDR3 DNA follows: TGTGCTAGTGGTCCCGACACAAAACCCTCCTACGAGCAGTACTTC. The rearrangement uses TRBV12-5 and TRBJ2-7; D is uncertain. The V end lost 5 bases, the J end lost 0 bases, and 14 bases lay between the germline ends. Germline CDR1 and CDR2: LGHNT and FRNRAP. The CDR3 sequence is 15 residues long.